These 32 T cell receptor beta chains originate from one sample sequenced in a study of human T cells and chemical hapten exposure. The study extracted total RNA from unfractionated whole blood. MiXCR was run by TCRdb on the 5' RACE reads, yielding one entry per CDR3 protein. The top ten clones hold more than 1.2% of a sample with approximately 140,000 distinct CDR3 sequences, around 4% of them seen once. These receptors were obtained from a female donor in good health.

This clonotype appeared many times. The CDR3 sequence: CASSLDRRSNQPQHF. DNA for the CDR3: TGTGCCAGCAGTTTGGACCGGAGGAGCAATCAGCCCCAGCATTTT. The gene calls are TRBV12-3 or TRBV12-4 and TRBJ1-5; D is ambiguous. V was shortened by 3 bases and J by 1 base, with 10 bases between the two germline ends. This CDR3 has 15 residues.

V and J are TRBV7-2 and TRBJ2-3; TRBD1 is a possible D gene (5 bases). Germline V lookup: CDR1 SGHTA, CDR2 FQGNSA. The ends were cut back, 2 bases at V and 2 bases at J, with 11 bases in the middle. CDR3 length: 15 amino acids. CDR3 amino acids: CASSLSQGYTDTQYF. The CDR3 bases are TGTGCCAGCAGCTTATCGCAGGGATACACAGATACGCAGTATTTT.

The table lists this clonotype with many counts. The chain carries TRBV2 and TRBJ2-7, with D uncertain. The CDR3 spans 13 residues. Germline assignment: CDR1 SNHLY and CDR2 FYNNEI. The ends were cut back, 1 base at V and 4 bases at J, with 8 bases in the middle. CDR3 residues: CASSEGQQYEQYF. The CDR3 region has the DNA TGTGCCAGCAGTGAAGGGCAACAGTACGAGCAGTACTTC.

This clonotype was detected a few times. The chain couples TRBV5-4 to TRBJ2-7; the D gene is possibly TRBD1 (6 bases). The CDR3 is 15 amino acids. Germline V gene sequence: CDR1 SGHNT, CDR2 YYREEE (reference sequence). V lost 0 bases to trimming and J lost 1 base, with 11 bases between them. The CDR3 loop is CASSLVDRPSYEQYF. The CDR3 bases are TGTGCCAGCAGCTTGGTGGACAGACCGTCCTACGAGCAGTACTTC.

This clonotype has ten or more counts. V usage is TRBV11-2 and J usage is TRBJ2-1; D is unresolved. CDR1 is SGHAT, CDR2 FQNNGV, per germline. Trimming took 5 bases from V and 8 from J, leaving 7 bases between them. The CDR3 has 11 residues. CDR3 coding DNA: TGTGCCAGCAGCACCCTAGATGAGCAGTTCTTC. It specifies CASSTLDEQFF.

The genes are TRBV4-2 and TRBJ2-2; D possibly corresponds to TRBD2 (6 bases). Between the trimmed V and J ends, which lost 1 base and 5 bases, there was a span of 14 bases. Germline CDR1 reads LGHNA; CDR2 reads YNFKEQ. This CDR3 is 16 amino acids long. The CDR3 protein is CASSQGGGAGTGELFF. The DNA of the CDR3 is TGTGCCAGCAGCCAAGGAGGCGGGGCGGGGACCGGGGAGCTGTTTTTT.

This clonotype was counted ten times or more. J is TRBJ2-1 and V is TRBV6-1; no clear D. V was pared by 10 bases and J by 4 bases, with 5 bases between. From germline, CDR1 is MNHNS and CDR2 SASEGT. This CDR3 is built from 10 residues. CDR3 loop: CATNYNEQFF. Here the CDR3 DNA reads TGTGCCACTAATTACAATGAGCAGTTCTTC.

This rearrangement joins TRBV6-6 to TRBJ1-6; no clear D. Trimming removed 7 bases at V and 10 bases at J, with 20 bases between. Germline values: CDR1 MNHNY, CDR2 SVGAGI (reference sequence). The CDR3 loop spans 15 amino acids. CDR3 DNA sequence: TGTGCCAGCAAAAAGGCGGCCTCAAACGGCTCACCCCTCCACTTT. Its protein is CASKKAASNGSPLHF.

This clonotype showed up many times. The genes are TRBV20-1 and TRBJ2-5, with D unclear. The V and J ends lost 3 bases and 0 bases respectively, with 11 bases between them. The CDR3 spans 14 residues. Germline CDR1 DFQATT, CDR2 SNEGSKA (reference sequence). CDR3 sequence (DNA): TGCAGTGCTAGGCCCGGATTAGACCAAGAGACCCAGTACTTC. Translating it yields CSARPGLDQETQYF.

In this sample, this clonotype turned up many times. The CDR3 nucleotides read TGTGCCAGCAGTCCTCGGAGCCAAGAGACCCAGTACTTC. It specifies CASSPRSQETQYF. This chain joins TRBV27 and TRBJ2-5; D is ambiguous. The V and J ends lost 5 bases and 1 base respectively, with 8 bases between them. CDR3 size: 13 residues. In germline, CDR1 is MNHEY, CDR2 SMNVEV (reference sequence).

This rearrangement joins TRBV12-3 or TRBV12-4 to TRBJ1-2, with D uncertain. The CDR3 loop spans 15 amino acids. Trimming cost V 5 bases and J 0 bases, with 13 bases left between them. CDR3 sequence (DNA): TGTGCCAGCAGTCCCACCCGGCAGACTAACTATGGCTACACCTTC. It encodes CASSPTRQTNYGYTF.

This clonotype has more than one count but fewer than ten. V and J are TRBV2 and TRBJ1-1; D not resolved. V gave up 0 bases and J gave up 3 bases, with 8 bases separating them. The germline V gene encodes CDR1 SNHLY and CDR2 FYNNEI. The CDR3 runs 14 residues. CDR3 sequence (DNA): TGTGCCAGCAGTGAAGCCAGGCTTGACACTGAAGCTTTCTTT. Its protein is CASSEARLDTEAFF.

This clonotype was detected many times. V is TRBV9 and J is TRBJ1-6, with D hard to call. The CDR3 totals 16 residues. Trimming took off 4 bases at V and 5 bases at J, with 16 bases between the two ends. CDR1 and CDR2 from the germline V gene are SGDLS and YYNGEE. The CDR3 here is CASSPRQRVDNSPLHF. CDR3 coding DNA: TGTGCCAGCAGCCCACGACAAAGGGTCGATAATTCACCCCTCCACTTT. Full variable domain (outside the CDR3, taken from reference TRBV9 and TRBJ1-6): DSGVTQTPKHLITATGQRVTLRCSPRSGDLSVYWYQQSLDQGLQFLIQYYNGEERAKGNILERFSAQQFPDLHSELNLSSLELGDSALYFCASSPRQRVDNSPLHFGNGTRLTVT.

This clonotype was counted a few times. This chain connects TRBV7-9 to TRBJ2-5; no clear D. This CDR3 is built from 20 residues. Deletions cut 5 bases from V and 1 base from J, with 29 bases between. Germline values: CDR1 SEHNR, CDR2 FQNEAQ (reference sequence). This chain's CDR3 is CASSPLLDGSGVLFQETQYF. CDR3 DNA: TGTGCCAGCAGCCCTCTTCTCGATGGGTCAGGCGTCCTTTTCCAAGAGACCCAGTACTTC.

In this sample, this clonotype turned up a few times. V gene TRBV28 combines with J gene TRBJ1-5; D is perhaps TRBD1 (6 bases). This CDR3 comprises 15 residues. Germline lookup yields CDR1 MDHEN and CDR2 SYDVKM. The V gene lost 5 bases and the J gene lost 1 base, with 12 bases spanning the gap. CDR3 in DNA: TGTGCCAGCAGTCCGCTTAGGGGGAGCAATCAGCCCCAGCATTTT. It codes for CASSPLRGSNQPQHF.

This clonotype has ten or more counts. V and J are TRBV29-1 and TRBJ1-3; 8 bases match TRBD1. This CDR3 is 15 amino acids long. J gave up 8 bases and V 7 bases, and 16 bases lay outside the gene matches. Germline CDR1 and CDR2: SQVTM and ANQGSEA. The CDR3 spells CSGIRQGFREDTIYF. The CDR3 coding sequence is TGCAGCGGGATTCGACAGGGGTTTCGTGAGGACACCATATATTTT.

This clonotype turned up a few times. The chain joins TRBV29-1 to TRBJ2-5; 9 bases map to TRBD2. The length of the CDR3 is 14 residues. Losses at the gene ends were 5 bases for V and 4 bases for J; bases not matched to a gene: 8. Germline CDR1 SQVTM, CDR2 ANQGSEA. The CDR3 DNA sequence: TGCAGCGTTTCCTTGCGGGGGGGCGGAGAGACCCAGTACTTC. Translation: CSVSLRGGGETQYF.

This clonotype was seen many times. CDR3 bases: TGTGCCAGCAGCTCTACCCGGGACAGGGGGCGGGAGCAGTACTTC. This encodes CASSSTRDRGREQYF. The chain links TRBV12-3 or TRBV12-4 to TRBJ2-7; 12 nucleotides match TRBD1. Trimming took 6 bases from V and 7 from J; bases not matched to a gene: 10. This CDR3 spans 15 amino acids.

About this clonotype: Given a much more abundant clone one base away, this may be a read error. The V gene is TRBV5-1, the J gene TRBJ1-5; TRBD1 aligns across 11 bases. With V trimmed by 4 bases and J by 2 bases, 5 bases remained unmatched. CDR1 is SGHRS, CDR2 YFSETQ, per germline. This CDR3 contains 16 residues. This CDR3 is CASSPGQGAGNQPQHF. In nucleotides, the CDR3 is TGCGCCAGCAGCCCTGGACAGGGGGCAGGCAATCAGCCCCAGCATTTT.

In regard to this clonotype: This sequence may be a read error, since a much larger clone differs from it by one base. CDR3 coding DNA: TGTGCCAGCAGCCAAGAAACCTCCGACGAGCAGTACTTC. The encoded protein is CASSQETSDEQYF. The rearrangement joins TRBV3-1 to TRBJ2-7, with unresolved D. The germline gives CDR1 LGHDT, CDR2 YNNKEL (reference sequence). The CDR3 runs 13 residues.

This clonotype was counted many times. The chain employs TRBV7-2 and TRBJ2-3; 13 bases are shared with TRBD2. Per the germline V gene, CDR1 is SGHTA and CDR2 is FQGNSA. V gave up 5 bases and J gave up 1 base; unmatched junction bases: 9. The CDR3 contains 18 residues. The CDR3 sequence is CASSLRRTSGGRTDTQYF. CDR3 DNA: TGTGCCAGCAGCCTAAGGCGGACTAGCGGGGGCCGCACAGATACGCAGTATTTT. Together with reference TRBV7-2 and TRBJ2-3, the CDR3 gives the full variable domain: GAGVSQSPSNKVTEKGKDVELRCDPISGHTALYWYRQSLGQGLEFLIYFQGNSAPDKSGLPSDRFSAERTGGSVSTLTIQRTQQEDSAVYLCASSLRRTSGGRTDTQYFGPGTRLTVL.

This clonotype occurred many times. This chain joins TRBV6-2 or TRBV6-3 and TRBJ2-1, with TRBD2 identical over 11 bases. Germline V gene sequence: CDR1 MNHEY, CDR2 SVGEGT. The CDR3 consists of 15 residues. With V trimmed by 4 bases and J by 6 bases, 5 bases remained unmatched. The CDR3 here is CASSFSGGATNEQFF. The CDR3 coding sequence is TGTGCCAGCAGTTTTAGCGGGGGGGCCACCAATGAGCAGTTCTTC.

The sample holds many counts of this clonotype. The rearrangement joins TRBV7-2 to TRBJ2-3; TRBD1 is a possible D gene (6 bases). Germline V gene lookup returns CDR1 SGHTA and CDR2 FQGNSA. The CDR3 consists of 15 residues. The ends were cut back, 5 bases at V and 0 bases at J, with 12 bases in the middle. The CDR3 DNA follows: TGTGCCAGCAGCCTAGGGGGACCCAGCACAGATACGCAGTATTTT. Its protein product is CASSLGGPSTDTQYF.

In its sample, this clonotype was seen many times. This chain uses TRBV20-1 with TRBJ2-7; D gene ambiguous. Germline lookup yields CDR1 DFQATT and CDR2 SNEGSKA (reference sequence). The V end was cut by 2 bases, the J end by 2 bases, with 7 bases between. This CDR3 is built from 12 residues. Here the CDR3 DNA reads TGCAGTGCTAGACAGACCGCCTACGAGCAGTACTTC. It codes for CSARQTAYEQYF.

There are many counts of this clonotype. This chain joins TRBV5-6 and TRBJ1-2, with D hard to call. This CDR3 region has 15 residues. The V and J ends lost 0 bases and 0 bases respectively, with 9 bases between them. CDR1 SGHDT and CDR2 YYEEEE come from the germline V gene. This CDR3 is CASSLERRANYGYTF. The DNA of the CDR3 is TGTGCCAGCAGCTTGGAACGTCGTGCTAACTATGGCTACACCTTC.

There are many counts of this clonotype. The J gene is TRBJ2-5, the V gene TRBV7-9; either TRBD1 or TRBD2 may fit D (5 bases each). The CDR3 length is 16 residues. Germline loops: CDR1 SEHNR, CDR2 FQNEAQ (reference sequence). V dropped 8 bases and J dropped 2 bases, with 21 bases sitting between them. CDR3 DNA: TGTGCCAGCCCCCCCCCCAGGGACGGATTACAAGAGACCCAGTACTTC. Its protein is CASPPPRDGLQETQYF.

This clonotype showed up many times. The rearrangement links TRBV7-2 to TRBJ2-3; D may be TRBD2 (6 bases). Germline V gene lookup returns CDR1 SGHTA and CDR2 FQGNSA. The CDR3 extends over 14 amino acids. V lost 3 bases to trimming and J lost 7 bases, with 14 bases between them. The CDR3 DNA reads TGTGCCAGCAGCTTCCGCAGGGAGGAGAATACGCAGTATTTT. Protein sequence: CASSFRREENTQYF. The variable domain in full, with the rest retrieved from reference TRBV7-2 and TRBJ2-3, is GAGVSQSPSNKVTEKGKDVELRCDPISGHTALYWYRQSLGQGLEFLIYFQGNSAPDKSGLPSDRFSAERTGGSVSTLTIQRTQQEDSAVYLCASSFRREENTQYFGPGTRLTVL.

This clonotype was seen many times. V usage is TRBV28 and J usage is TRBJ1-1, with no clear D. Germline lookup yields CDR1 MDHEN and CDR2 SYDVKM. CDR3 length: 12 residues. The germline V and J ends were trimmed by 3 bases and 6 bases, with 8 bases remaining between them. DNA for the CDR3: TGTGCCAGCAGTTTTTATCCGGCTGAAGCTTTCTTT. Protein: CASSFYPAEAFF.

This clonotype turned up a few times. The J gene is TRBJ2-1, the V gene TRBV9; 7 bases map to TRBD2. Germline loops: CDR1 SGDLS, CDR2 YYNGEE. CDR3 length: 14 residues. The ends lost 2 bases at V and 6 bases at J; junction bases unmatched: 5. The CDR3 sequence is CASSVGGGSNEQFF. DNA of the CDR3: TGTGCCAGCAGCGTTGGGGGGGGGAGCAATGAGCAGTTCTTC. Complete variable domain (other parts from reference TRBV9 and TRBJ2-1): DSGVTQTPKHLITATGQRVTLRCSPRSGDLSVYWYQQSLDQGLQFLIQYYNGEERAKGNILERFSAQQFPDLHSELNLSSLELGDSALYFCASSVGGGSNEQFFGPGTRLTVL.

This clonotype came up many times. The chain carries TRBV10-3 and TRBJ2-5; 9 nucleotides align to TRBD2. The CDR3 spans 17 residues. V was pared by 6 bases and J by 2 bases, with 13 bases of the junction left unmatched. Germline CDR1 ENHRY, CDR2 SYGVKD. In DNA, the CDR3 is TGTGCCATCAGCCCGAGCATCGGTAGCGGGGGACAAGAGACCCAGTACTTC. Translation gives CAISPSIGSGGQETQYF.

In its sample, this clonotype was seen a few times. The chain combines TRBV7-2 with TRBJ2-1; 16 nucleotides align to TRBD2. Germline V CDR1 and CDR2: SGHTA, FQGNSA. The junction had 4 bases not matched to a gene; V was cut back by 4 bases and J by 7 bases. This CDR3 spans 16 amino acids. The CDR3 region has the DNA TGTGCCAGCAGCTGGGGACTAGCGGGGGGGTATAATGAGCAGTTCTTC. Translation: CASSWGLAGGYNEQFF.

This clonotype was counted many times. The chain carries TRBV10-3 and TRBJ2-1; TRBD2 matches at 12 bases. Per the germline V gene, CDR1 is ENHRY and CDR2 is SYGVKD. This CDR3 region has 15 residues. With 4 bases clipped from V and 5 bases from J, the junction kept 3 bases outside the gene matches. This chain's CDR3 is CAISARTSGNNEQFF. Written as DNA, the CDR3 is TGTGCCATCAGTGCACGGACTAGCGGGAACAATGAGCAGTTCTTC.